These 13 T cell receptor beta chains were all obtained from the same sample, sequenced in a study of regulatory T cells in long-lasting Graves disease. Arm-PCR of CDR3 regions and iRepertoire HTBI primers were the basis on which TCR beta libraries were built. TCRdb re-derived calls from the multiplex PCR reads in MiXCR, one entry per CDR3 protein. Of a few hundred thousand distinct CDR3 sequences in the sample, 20% to 25% were seen once. Time point reported: persistent/refractory GD, antithyroid drugs over 5 years with positive TRAb. With RNA extracted from PBMCs as input, the TCR library was made. The sequences come from peripheral blood mononuclear cells (PBMCs), collected when the disease was refractory, from a patient treated with antithyroid drugs. These receptors came from a female donor with Graves disease.

The chain couples TRBV6-2 or TRBV6-3 to TRBJ1-1; D is unclear. Germline-derived CDR1 and CDR2 are MNHEY and SVGEGT. The V and J ends lost 0 bases and 3 bases respectively, with 11 bases between them. This CDR3 has 15 amino acids. CDR3 in DNA: TGTGCCAGCAGTTACTCAGCGTTTGGGGACACTGAAGCTTTCTTT. Protein sequence: CASSYSAFGDTEAFF.

This clonotype turned up a few times. The rearrangement uses TRBV14 and TRBJ1-1; TRBD1 is a possible D gene (5 bases). Looked up from germline, CDR1 is SGHDN and CDR2 is FVKESK. The CDR3 covers 15 residues. V lost 8 bases, J lost 4 bases, and 20 bases lay in between. The CDR3 loop is CASSPPHVGGTEAFF. CDR3 DNA: TGTGCCAGCTCCCCCCCCCATGTGGGGGGCACTGAAGCTTTCTTT. Full variable domain (missing parts from reference TRBV14 and TRBJ1-1): EAGVTQFPSHSVIEKGQTVTLRCDPISGHDNLYWYRRVMGKEIKFLLHFVKESKQDESGMPNNRFLAERTGGTYSTLKVQPAELEDSGVYFCASSPPHVGGTEAFFGQGTRLTVV.

This clonotype was detected ten times or more. The rearrangement joins TRBV28 to TRBJ1-5, with TRBD1 as a possible D gene (6 bases). This CDR3 is built from 14 residues. Deletions cut 6 bases from V and 7 bases from J, with 16 bases between. Looked up from germline, CDR1 is MDHEN and CDR2 is SYDVKM. Here the CDR3 reads CASSWGQGRQPQHF. The CDR3 bases are TGTGCCAGCAGCTGGGGGCAGGGGAGGCAGCCCCAGCATTTT.

The chain links TRBV7-2 to TRBJ2-5, with TRBD1 as a possible D gene (8 bases). Per germline, CDR1 SGHTA and CDR2 FQGNSA. Trimming removed 5 bases from V and 2 bases from J, with 15 bases in between. The CDR3 contains 15 residues. The CDR3 nucleotides read TGTGCCAGCAGCCCAACAGGGGGGGAGCAAGAGACCCAGTACTTC. Translating it yields CASSPTGGEQETQYF.

This clonotype was observed at least ten times. The V call is TRBV7-3, the J call TRBJ1-1; D remains unclear. Germline V CDR1 and CDR2: SGHTA, FQGTGA. Trimming left V 0 bases short and J 4 bases short, with 12 bases between. CDR3 size: 15 residues. CDR3 sequence: CASSLTSGTFTEAFF. The CDR3 coding sequence is TGTGCCAGCAGCTTAACGAGTGGAACCTTCACTGAAGCTTTCTTT.

On this clonotype: A much more abundant neighbour one base away suggests this may be a read error. J is TRBJ1-2 and V is TRBV6-1; D is uncertain. Germline CDR1 MNHNS, CDR2 SASEGT. With 7 bases removed from V and 4 bases from J, the gap between germline ends came to 13 bases. The CDR3 totals 13 residues. The CDR3 DNA follows: TGTGCCAGCACAAACTGTCTATCCTATGGCTACACCTTC. As protein: CASTNCLSYGYTF.

This clonotype was seen a few times. The chain recombines TRBV20-1 with TRBJ1-5, with 9 bases that match TRBD1. Germline CDR1 and CDR2: DFQATT and SNEGSKA (reference sequence). The CDR3 spans 15 residues. V lost 2 bases and J lost 5; bases outside the gene matches: 7. The DNA for the CDR3 is TGCAGTGCTAGATCAGGGACAGGGCCTGATCAGCCCCAGCATTTT. Its translation is CSARSGTGPDQPQHF.

The chain uses TRBV28 and TRBJ1-2; D perhaps matches TRBD1 (6 bases). The germline CDR1 and CDR2 sequences are MDHEN and SYDVKM. With 4 bases removed from V and 7 bases from J, the gap between germline ends came to 13 bases. CDR3 size: 13 residues. CDR3 amino acids: CASSSAGVSGYTF. The CDR3 DNA follows: TGTGCCAGCAGTTCGGCAGGGGTCTCTGGCTACACCTTC.

The J gene is TRBJ1-1, the V gene TRBV6-1, with TRBD1 as a possible D gene (6 bases). CDR1 and CDR2 from the germline V gene are MNHNS and SASEGT. V dropped 6 bases and J dropped 0 bases, with 17 bases sitting between them. The CDR3 extends over 16 amino acids. The CDR3 spells CASSPDRRPMNTEAFF. The CDR3 DNA reads TGTGCCAGCAGCCCAGACAGGCGCCCCATGAACACTGAAGCTTTCTTT.

The sample holds many counts of this clonotype. J is TRBJ2-7 and V is TRBV29-1; D unresolved. Looked up from germline, CDR1 is SQVTM and CDR2 is ANQGSEA. The CDR3 extends over 12 amino acids. V lost 4 bases and J lost 3, with 10 bases in between. CDR3 amino acids: CSVVHLDYEQYF. The CDR3 region has the DNA TGCAGCGTTGTCCACCTAGACTACGAGCAGTACTTC.

The chain has TRBV12-3 or TRBV12-4 and TRBJ2-2; 9 bases fit TRBD2. V dropped 5 bases and J dropped 5; count of bases not matched to a gene: 9. CDR3 size: 16 residues. DNA of the CDR3: TGTGCCAGCAGTGGGGGAGCGGGAGGCTTAACCGGGGAGCTGTTTTTT. It codes for CASSGGAGGLTGELFF.

This clonotype was picked up a small number of times. V usage is TRBV10-3 and J usage is TRBJ1-3, with TRBD1 as a possible D gene (5 bases). CDR1 is ENHRY and CDR2 is SYGVKD in the germline V gene. The CDR3 length is 13 residues. V gave up 8 bases and J gave up 4 bases, with 12 bases separating them. CDR3 residues: CAIGGGKGNTIYF. In DNA, the CDR3 is TGTGCCATCGGGGGAGGCAAAGGAAACACCATATATTTT.

J is TRBJ1-1 and V is TRBV3-1; 7 positions agree with TRBD1. The germline CDR1 and CDR2 sequences are LGHDT and YNNKEL (reference sequence). There are 14 residues in the CDR3. The V gene end was trimmed by 5 bases and the J gene end by 3 bases; junction bases not matched to a gene: 6. The CDR3 nucleotides are TGTGCCAGCAGCAGACGCCAGGGGGACACTGAAGCTTTCTTT. This codes for CASSRRQGDTEAFF.